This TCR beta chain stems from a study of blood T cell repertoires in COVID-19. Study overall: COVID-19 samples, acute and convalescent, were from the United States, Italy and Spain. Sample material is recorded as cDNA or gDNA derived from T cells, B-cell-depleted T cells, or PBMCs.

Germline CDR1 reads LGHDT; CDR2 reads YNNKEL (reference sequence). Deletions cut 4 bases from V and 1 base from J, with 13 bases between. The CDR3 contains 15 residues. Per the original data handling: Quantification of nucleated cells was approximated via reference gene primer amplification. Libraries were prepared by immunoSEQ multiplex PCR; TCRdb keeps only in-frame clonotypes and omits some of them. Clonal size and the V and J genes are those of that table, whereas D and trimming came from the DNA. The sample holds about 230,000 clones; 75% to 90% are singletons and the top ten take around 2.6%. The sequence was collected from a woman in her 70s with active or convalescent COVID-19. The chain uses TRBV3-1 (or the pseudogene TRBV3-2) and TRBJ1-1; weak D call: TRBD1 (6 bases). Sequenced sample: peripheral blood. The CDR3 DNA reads TGTGCCAGCAGCCCCCGGGGGGGGGCGAACACTGAAGCTTTCTTT. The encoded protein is CASSPRGGANTEAFF.